This T cell receptor (beta chain) was retrieved from a study of blood T cell repertoires in COVID-19. Trimming took 0 bases from V and 7 from J; bases not matched to a gene: 8. This CDR3 is 16 amino acids long. Germline V CDR1 and CDR2: WNHNN, SYGVQD (reference sequence). Participant reports of clinical history set cohort assignment. Per the original data handling: The authors estimated nucleated cell counts from reference gene primer amplification. Generated by immunoSEQ multiplex PCR, the TCRdb table keeps only in-frame clones and is missing some. That table is the source of V, J and clone size, and D and trimming were worked out from the DNA. This table holds about 190,000 clones, around 87% found once.

The chain combines TRBV10-1 with TRBJ2-1; 8 bases agree with TRBD1. The receptor was isolated from a woman between 35 and 50 years old in a cohort exposed to, infected with or recovered from COVID-19 (not recorded which). Input material: PBMCs or T cells enriched from blood (not recorded which). The CDR3 nucleotides are TGCGCCAGCAGTGAGTCGGGACAGGTTGACACGAATGAGCAGTTCTTC. Protein product: CASSESGQVDTNEQFF.